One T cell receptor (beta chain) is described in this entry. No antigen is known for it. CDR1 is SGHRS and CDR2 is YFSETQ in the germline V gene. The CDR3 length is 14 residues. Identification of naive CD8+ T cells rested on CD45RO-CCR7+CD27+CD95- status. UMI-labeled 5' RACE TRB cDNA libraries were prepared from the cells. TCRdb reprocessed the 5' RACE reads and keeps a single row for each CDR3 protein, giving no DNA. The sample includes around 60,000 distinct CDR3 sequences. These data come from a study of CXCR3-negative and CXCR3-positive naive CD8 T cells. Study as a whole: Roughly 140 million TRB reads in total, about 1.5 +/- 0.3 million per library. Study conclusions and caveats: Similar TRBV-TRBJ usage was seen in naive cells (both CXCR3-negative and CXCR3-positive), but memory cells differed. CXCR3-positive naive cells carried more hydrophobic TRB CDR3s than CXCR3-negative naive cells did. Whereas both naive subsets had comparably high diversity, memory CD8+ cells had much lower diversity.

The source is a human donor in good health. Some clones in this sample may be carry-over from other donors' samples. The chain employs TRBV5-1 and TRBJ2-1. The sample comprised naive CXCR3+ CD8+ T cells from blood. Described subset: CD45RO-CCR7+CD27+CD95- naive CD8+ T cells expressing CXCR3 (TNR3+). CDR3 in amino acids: CASSSDRGINEQFF.